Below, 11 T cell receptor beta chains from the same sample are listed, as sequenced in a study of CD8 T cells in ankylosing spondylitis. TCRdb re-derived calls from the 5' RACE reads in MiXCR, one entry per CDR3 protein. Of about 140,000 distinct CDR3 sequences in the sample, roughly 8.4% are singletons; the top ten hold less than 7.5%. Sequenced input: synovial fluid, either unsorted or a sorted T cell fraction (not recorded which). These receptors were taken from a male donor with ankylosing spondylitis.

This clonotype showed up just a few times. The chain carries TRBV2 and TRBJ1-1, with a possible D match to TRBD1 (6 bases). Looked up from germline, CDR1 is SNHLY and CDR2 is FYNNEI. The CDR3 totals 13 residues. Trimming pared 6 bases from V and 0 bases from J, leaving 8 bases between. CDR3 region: CASRDSVNTEAFF. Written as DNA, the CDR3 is TGTGCCAGCAGGGACAGTGTGAACACTGAAGCTTTCTTT. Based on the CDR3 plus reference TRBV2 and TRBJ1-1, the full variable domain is EPEVTQTPSHQVTQMGQEVILRCVPISNHLYFYWYRQILGQKVEFLVSFYNNEISEKSEIFDDQFSVERPDGSNFTLKIRSTKLEDSAMYFCASRDSVNTEAFFGQGTRLTVV.

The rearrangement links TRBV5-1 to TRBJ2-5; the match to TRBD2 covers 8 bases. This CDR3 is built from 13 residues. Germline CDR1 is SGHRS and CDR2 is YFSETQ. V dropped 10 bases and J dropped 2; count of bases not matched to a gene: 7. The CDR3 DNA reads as TGCGCCGCGGGAGGAGGGCCACAAGAGACCCAGTACTTC. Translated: CAAGGGPQETQYF.

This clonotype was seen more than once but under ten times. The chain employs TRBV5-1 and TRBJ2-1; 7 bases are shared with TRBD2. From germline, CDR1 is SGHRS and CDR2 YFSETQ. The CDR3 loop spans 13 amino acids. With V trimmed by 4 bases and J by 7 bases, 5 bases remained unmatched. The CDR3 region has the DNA TGCGCCAGCAGCCCTAGGACTAGGAATGAGCAGTTCTTC. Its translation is CASSPRTRNEQFF.

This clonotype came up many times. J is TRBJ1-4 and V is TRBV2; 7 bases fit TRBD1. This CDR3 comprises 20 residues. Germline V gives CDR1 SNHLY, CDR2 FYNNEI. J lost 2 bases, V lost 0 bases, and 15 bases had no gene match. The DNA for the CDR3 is TGTGCCAGCAGTGAAGCCCCCCTCTCGAGGGGGCGAATGACTAATGAAAAACTGTTTTTT. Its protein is CASSEAPLSRGRMTNEKLFF.

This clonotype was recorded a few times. The CDR3 sequence is CASADRGPTYEQYF. The CDR3 nucleotides read TGTGCCAGCGCGGACAGGGGGCCAACCTACGAGCAGTACTTC. The chain couples TRBV6-1 to TRBJ2-7; 11 bases are shared with TRBD1. The V and J ends lost 8 bases and 2 bases, in that order; junction bases with no gene match: 5. This CDR3 has 14 amino acids. The germline gives CDR1 MNHNS, CDR2 SASEGT.

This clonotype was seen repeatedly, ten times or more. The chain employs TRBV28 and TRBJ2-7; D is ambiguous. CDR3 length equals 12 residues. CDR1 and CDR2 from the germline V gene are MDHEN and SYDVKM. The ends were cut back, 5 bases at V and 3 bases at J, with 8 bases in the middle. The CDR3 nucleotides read TGTGCCAGCAGTCCCCCTTTCTACGAGCAGTACTTC. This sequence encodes CASSPPFYEQYF.

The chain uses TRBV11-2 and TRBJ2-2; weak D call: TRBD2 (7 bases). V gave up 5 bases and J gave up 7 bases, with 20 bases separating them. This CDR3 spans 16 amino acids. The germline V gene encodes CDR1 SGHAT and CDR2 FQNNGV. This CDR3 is CASSRGGGYRGGELFF. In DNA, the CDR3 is TGTGCCAGCAGCCGGGGAGGGGGGTACCGAGGCGGGGAGCTGTTTTTT.

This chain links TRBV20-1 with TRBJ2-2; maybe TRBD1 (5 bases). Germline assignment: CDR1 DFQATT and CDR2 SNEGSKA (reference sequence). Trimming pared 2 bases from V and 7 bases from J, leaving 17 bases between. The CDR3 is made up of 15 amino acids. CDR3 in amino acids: CSARHPRQGIGELFF. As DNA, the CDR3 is TGCAGTGCTAGACACCCCCGCCAGGGCATCGGGGAGCTGTTTTTT.

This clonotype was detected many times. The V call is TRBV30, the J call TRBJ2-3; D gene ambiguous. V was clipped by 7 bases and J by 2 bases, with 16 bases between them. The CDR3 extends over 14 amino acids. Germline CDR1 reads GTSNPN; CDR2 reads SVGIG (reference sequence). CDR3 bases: TGTGCCTTCACACCCTCCACCAACACAGATACGCAGTATTTT. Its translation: CAFTPSTNTDTQYF.

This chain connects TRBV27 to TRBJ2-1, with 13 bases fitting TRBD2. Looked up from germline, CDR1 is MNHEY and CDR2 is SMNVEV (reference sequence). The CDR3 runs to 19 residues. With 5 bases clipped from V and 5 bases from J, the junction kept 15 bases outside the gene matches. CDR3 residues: CASSRPGLAGNPPHNEQFF. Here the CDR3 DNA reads TGTGCCAGCAGTCGACCGGGACTAGCGGGGAACCCCCCCCACAATGAGCAGTTCTTC.

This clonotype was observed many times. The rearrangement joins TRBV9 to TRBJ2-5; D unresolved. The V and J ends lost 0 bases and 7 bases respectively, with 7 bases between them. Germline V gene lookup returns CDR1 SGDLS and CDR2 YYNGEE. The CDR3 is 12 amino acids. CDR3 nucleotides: TGTGCCAGCAGCGTAGGGGTTTCGACCCAGTACTTC. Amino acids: CASSVGVSTQYF.